The source of this TCR beta chain is a study of glioma-infiltrating T cells. Study results and limitations: Non-neoplastic patients had below-expected tissue-blood divergence, while all gliomas exceeded expectation.

This clonotype was found many times. Antigen specificity is unknown. The CDR3 is made up of 13 amino acids. Germline assignment: CDR1 SEHNR and CDR2 FQNEAQ (reference sequence). The germline V and J ends were trimmed by 4 bases and 5 bases, with 11 bases remaining between them. The iRepertoire nested amplicon-rescue multiplex PCR amplified TCR alpha and beta CDR3s from RNA. TCRdb fed the multiplex PCR reads into MiXCR, producing one record per CDR3 protein. Of around 120,000 distinct CDR3 sequences listed, around 25% are singletons. The V call is TRBV7-9, the J call TRBJ2-5; TRBD2 is a possible D gene (5 bases). Source material: glioma tissue, nonneoplastic brain tissue, or PBMCs (not recorded which). This sequence originates from a human donor with low-grade glioma or glioblastoma, undergoing nonglioma brain surgery, or in good health (not recorded which). In nucleotides, the CDR3 is TGTGCCAGCAGCTCCCGGGGTCCCGAGACCCAGTACTTC. As protein: CASSSRGPETQYF.